The next 25 T cell receptor beta chains were all read from a single sample in a study of beta chain features in type 1 diabetes. Expressed TCRB transcripts were sequenced after all isolated RNA was converted to cDNA. The method was immunoSEQ multiplex PCR; TCRdb's version includes in-frame clones alone and lacks a portion of them. The sample holds some 250,000 clones; 25% to 35% are singletons and the top ten take 4%. The sample consisted of central memory CD4+ T cells from blood. These receptors originate from a man between 25 and 39 years old in good health.

The chain links TRBV7-9 to TRBJ2-5, with D uncertain. V lost 4 bases and J 0 bases, leaving 6 bases between the germline ends. Germline CDR1 reads SEHNR; CDR2 reads FQNEAQ (reference sequence). The CDR3 runs 13 residues. In DNA form, the CDR3 reads TGTGCCAGCAGCTGGGCCCACCAAGAGACCCAGTACTTC. The encoded protein is CASSWAHQETQYF. Full variable domain (remainder filled in from reference TRBV7-9 and TRBJ2-5): DTGVSQNPRHKITKRGQNVTFRCDPISEHNRLYWYRQTLGQGPEFLTYFQNEAQLEKSRLLSDRFSAERPKGSFSTLEIQRTEQGDSAMYLCASSWAHQETQYFGPGTRLLVL.

This clone came up a few times. This chain links TRBV18 with TRBJ2-5; D may correspond to TRBD1 or TRBD2 (5 bases each). The CDR3 consists of 14 residues. Germline CDR1 and CDR2: KGHSH and LQKENI. V dropped 1 base and J dropped 3 bases, with 9 bases sitting between them. CDR3 protein: CASSPRVGEETQYF. The CDR3, as DNA: TGTGCCAGCTCACCACGAGTGGGGGAAGAGACCCAGTACTTC.

J is TRBJ2-3 and V is TRBV29-1; D may be TRBD1 (6 bases). The CDR3 length is 11 residues. The V end lost 6 bases, the J end lost 6 bases, and 10 bases lay between the germline ends. Germline V CDR1 and CDR2: SQVTM, ANQGSEA. The CDR3 bases are TGCAGCGTGGACAGTGCGGATACGCAGTATTTT. As protein: CSVDSADTQYF.

There are a few counts of this clone. The V gene is TRBV15, the J gene TRBJ2-7; TRBD2 matches at 9 bases. Looked up from germline, CDR1 is LNHNV and CDR2 is YYDKDF (reference sequence). V lost 0 bases to trimming and J lost 6 bases; unmatched junction nucleotides: 9. This CDR3 contains 16 residues. The CDR3 DNA reads as TGTGCCACCAGCAGAGAGCGGGCTAGCGGGATATCCGAGCAGTACTTC. Translating gives CATSRERASGISEQYF. The whole variable domain, filled in from reference TRBV15 and TRBJ2-7, reads DAMVIQNPRYQVTQFGKPVTLSCSQTLNHNVMYWYQQKSSQAPKLLFHYYDKDFNNEADTPDNFQSRRPNTSFCFLDIRSPGLGDTAMYLCATSRERASGISEQYFGPGTRLTVT.

This clone has only a few counts. The chain has TRBV30 and TRBJ2-5; TRBD1 is a possible D gene (6 bases). V lost 1 base, J lost 1 base, and 7 bases lay in between. The germline gives CDR1 GTSNPN, CDR2 SVGIG (reference sequence). The CDR3 is made up of 13 amino acids. As DNA, the CDR3 is TGTGCCTGGAGTGGACAGGCCCAAGAGACCCAGTACTTC. This encodes CAWSGQAQETQYF.

This rearrangement joins TRBV15 to TRBJ2-1, with D perhaps TRBD1 (5 bases). V dropped 5 bases and J dropped 2 bases, with 16 bases sitting between them. CDR3 size: 16 residues. In germline, CDR1 is LNHNV, CDR2 YYDKDF (reference sequence). The CDR3 here is CATSRTGAEPYNEQFF. CDR3 nucleotide sequence: TGTGCCACCAGCCGCACTGGGGCTGAACCCTACAATGAGCAGTTCTTC.

V is TRBV29-1 and J is TRBJ2-1; 10 bases line up with TRBD1. J lost 9 bases, V lost 6 bases, and 11 bases had no gene match. The germline gives CDR1 SQVTM, CDR2 ANQGSEA. The CDR3 runs to 14 residues. CDR3 in amino acids: CSVGRGTGDAEQFF. The CDR3 coding sequence is TGCAGCGTCGGGCGGGGGACAGGGGACGCTGAGCAGTTCTTC.

This clone occurred a few times. V usage is TRBV5-6 and J usage is TRBJ2-1, with 10 bases lining up with TRBD1. Germline V CDR1 and CDR2: SGHDT, YYEEEE. CDR3 length: 18 residues. J gave up 8 bases and V 3 bases, and 17 bases lay outside the gene matches. The CDR3 is CASSSYKLAGQGGDEQFF. DNA for the CDR3: TGTGCCAGCAGCTCCTACAAACTTGCCGGACAGGGGGGCGATGAGCAGTTCTTC.

The J gene is TRBJ1-6, the V gene TRBV4-3; D is unresolved. The CDR3 is made up of 19 amino acids. From germline, CDR1 is LGHNA and CDR2 YSLEER. V shed 0 bases and J shed 0 bases, with 15 bases lying between them. The CDR3, as DNA: TGCGCCAGCAGCCAAGAGGCCACCAGTCTGAGCTCCTATAATTCACCCCTCCACTTT. Encoded protein: CASSQEATSLSSYNSPLHF.

This clone was recorded a few times. The rearrangement uses TRBV2 and TRBJ2-5; TRBD2 matches 10 bases. The CDR3 runs to 15 residues. Looked up from germline, CDR1 is SNHLY and CDR2 is FYNNEI. Trimming at V came to 3 bases and at J to 6 bases, leaving 7 bases not matched to a gene. The CDR3 nucleotides read TGTGCCAGCAGTGACTCTAGCGGGAGTATTCAGACCCAGTACTTC. It is translated as CASSDSSGSIQTQYF.

The chain combines TRBV27 with TRBJ2-3; TRBD2 agrees at 8 bases. Germline assignment: CDR1 MNHEY and CDR2 SMNVEV (reference sequence). The CDR3 contains 14 residues. Trimming took 7 bases from V and 2 from J; bases not matched to a gene: 5. CDR3 DNA sequence: TGTGCCAGCAAACCAGCGGGGGTCACAGATACGCAGTATTTT. It is translated as CASKPAGVTDTQYF.

With respect to this clone: This CDR3 is also generated by other DNA sequences in the sample. The gene calls are TRBV7-2 and TRBJ2-1; D is unresolved. The CDR3 has 10 residues. V shed 1 base and J shed 10 bases, with 2 bases lying between them. CDR1 and CDR2 from the germline V gene are SGHTA and FQGNSA. CDR3: CASSLGEQFF. CDR3 DNA sequence: TGTGCCAGCAGCTTAGGGGAGCAGTTCTTC. Filled out from reference TRBV7-2 and TRBJ2-1, the complete variable domain reads GAGVSQSPSNKVTEKGKDVELRCDPISGHTALYWYRQSLGQGLEFLIYFQGNSAPDKSGLPSDRFSAERTGGSVSTLTIQRTQQEDSAVYLCASSLGEQFFGPGTRLTVL.

V usage is TRBV12-2 and J usage is TRBJ1-1. TRBV12-2 is assigned pseudogene status. CDR3 length: 15 amino acids. The CDR3 is CASRSRGSLNTEAFF. The CDR3 DNA is TGTGCAAGTCGCTCTCGGGGGTCTTTGAACACTGAAGCTTTCTTT.

The chain carries TRBV30 and TRBJ1-4; the D is unclear. Germline assignment: CDR1 GTSNPN and CDR2 SVGIG (reference sequence). V lost 3 bases to trimming and J lost 8 bases, with 13 bases between them. The length of the CDR3 is 13 residues. The CDR3 sequence is CAWSLGGAEKLFF. CDR3 DNA: TGTGCCTGGAGCTTGGGAGGAGCAGAAAAACTGTTTTTT.

V usage is TRBV30 and J usage is TRBJ2-3, with 12 nucleotides matching TRBD2. In germline, CDR1 is GTSNPN, CDR2 SVGIG (reference sequence). The V segment lost 5 bases and the J segment 6 bases; nucleotides outside the gene matches: 12. The CDR3 has 16 amino acids. The CDR3 DNA is TGTGCCTGGCGCTCTGGACTAGCGGGGCCTCAGGATACGCAGTATTTT. This sequence encodes CAWRSGLAGPQDTQYF.

The J gene is TRBJ2-3, the V gene TRBV4-2; D not certain. V gave up 1 base and J gave up 4 bases, with 6 bases separating them. The CDR3 totals 13 residues. Germline V gene data show CDR1 as LGHNA and CDR2 as YNFKEQ. Here the CDR3 DNA reads TGTGCCAGCAGCCAAGGGCTAGCAGATACGCAGTATTTT. This sequence encodes CASSQGLADTQYF.

The rearrangement links TRBV5-1 to TRBJ2-3, with a weak D call TRBD2 (6 bases). CDR1 is SGHRS, CDR2 YFSETQ, per germline. The V gene lost 0 bases and the J gene lost 0 bases, with 11 bases spanning the gap. The CDR3 is 16 residues long. The chain's CDR3 is CASSLGLATSTDTQYF. In DNA form, the CDR3 reads TGCGCCAGCAGCTTGGGGCTAGCGACTAGCACAGATACGCAGTATTTT.

The chain links TRBV7-6 to TRBJ2-1, with no clear D. V shed 2 bases and J shed 0 bases, with 8 bases lying between them. Looked up from germline, CDR1 is SGHVS and CDR2 is FNYEAQ. The CDR3 is made up of 15 amino acids. The DNA for the CDR3 is TGTGCCAGCAGCTTAAGTTGGAGCTCCTACAATGAGCAGTTCTTC. The encoded protein is CASSLSWSSYNEQFF. Combining the CDR3 with reference TRBV7-6 and TRBJ2-1 gives the whole variable domain GAGVSQSPRYKVTKRGQDVALRCDPISGHVSLYWYRQALGQGPEFLTYFNYEAQQDKSGLPNDRFSAERPEGSISTLTIQRTEQRDSAMYRCASSLSWSSYNEQFFGPGTRLTVL.

This rearrangement joins TRBV9 to TRBJ2-2; possibly TRBD2 for D (7 bases). The V gene lost 0 bases and the J gene lost 4 bases, with 13 bases spanning the gap. The germline V gene has CDR1 SGDLS and CDR2 YYNGEE. CDR3 size: 16 residues. CDR3 protein: CASSVAGGRTTGELFF. In DNA, the CDR3 is TGTGCCAGCAGCGTAGCCGGGGGGCGGACCACCGGGGAGCTGTTTTTT.

Only a few counts were recorded for this clone. The chain has TRBV29-1 and TRBJ2-3; D tentatively fits TRBD1 or TRBD2 (6 bases each). The germline V and J ends were trimmed by 5 bases and 4 bases, with 16 bases remaining between them. From germline, CDR1 is SQVTM and CDR2 ANQGSEA. This CDR3 is built from 14 residues. CDR3 nucleotide sequence: TGCAGCGTTCTTGGGGGGCGCGGCGCAGATACGCAGTATTTT. Translating gives CSVLGGRGADTQYF.

The rearrangement joins TRBV19 to TRBJ2-3; perhaps TRBD1 as D (6 bases). Looked up from germline, CDR1 is LNHDA and CDR2 is SQIVND (reference sequence). The V end lost 5 bases, the J end lost 2 bases, and 8 bases lay between the germline ends. The CDR3 runs to 13 residues. CDR3: CASSGDNTDTQYF. CDR3 coding DNA: TGTGCCAGTAGTGGGGACAACACAGATACGCAGTATTTT.

As concerns this clone: Other DNA sequences in the same sample also yield this CDR3. V usage is TRBV30 and J usage is TRBJ1-1; D might be TRBD1 (6 bases). This CDR3 has 12 amino acids. Trimming took 2 bases from V and 4 from J, leaving 8 bases between them. Germline CDR1 GTSNPN, CDR2 SVGIG (reference sequence). CDR3 in amino acids: CAWSRGSTEAFF. DNA for the CDR3: TGTGCCTGGAGTAGGGGGAGCACTGAAGCTTTCTTT.

The rearrangement joins TRBV29-1 to TRBJ1-2; 7 bases fit TRBD1. From germline, CDR1 is SQVTM and CDR2 ANQGSEA. This CDR3 is 13 amino acids long. J was trimmed by 0 bases and V by 6 bases; bases with no gene match: 4. The CDR3 spells CSVAGGPNYGYTF. Written as DNA, the CDR3 is TGCAGCGTCGCAGGGGGTCCTAACTATGGCTACACCTTC.

The chain employs TRBV11-2 and TRBJ2-7, with 7 bases matching TRBD2. The V and J ends lost 5 bases and 2 bases, in that order; junction bases with no gene match: 6. Germline loops: CDR1 SGHAT, CDR2 FQNNGV. The CDR3 is 14 amino acids. The CDR3 DNA reads TGTGCCAGCAGCCCCCAGCGGGGAACCTACGAGCAGTACTTC. It codes for CASSPQRGTYEQYF.

This clone appeared a few times. The rearrangement links TRBV7-9 to TRBJ2-7, with D perhaps TRBD1 (5 bases). CDR1 is SEHNR, CDR2 FQNEAQ, per germline (reference sequence). CDR3 length: 14 amino acids. V was clipped by 0 bases and J by 5 bases, with 11 bases between them. The CDR3 coding sequence is TGTGCCAGCAGCTTAGCCGACAGACTGCACGAGCAGTACTTC. It translates to CASSLADRLHEQYF. Looking up the rest from reference TRBV7-9 and TRBJ2-7 gives the full variable domain: DTGVSQNPRHKITKRGQNVTFRCDPISEHNRLYWYRQTLGQGPEFLTYFQNEAQLEKSRLLSDRFSAERPKGSFSTLEIQRTEQGDSAMYLCASSLADRLHEQYFGPGTRLTVT.